This is a list of T cell receptor beta chains from one sample in a study of control samples from healthy donors and cancer patients. Profiled with immunoSEQ multiplex PCR; TCRdb holds only in-frame clones, not every one. In the table there are approximately 100,000 clones, roughly 88% of which are singletons. The sample consisted of blood. The receptors derive from a man aged 25-45 years in good health. Both conserved end residues are part of each CDR3. The order of the fields is V gene, clone size, J gene, D gene, CDR3 protein, CDR3 DNA. A D gene is named only where the DNA matches it firmly. The size field is filled for only some rows; it gives once, few, many or a size class.

V: TRBV27; size: NA; J: TRBJ1-1; D: NA; CDR3: CASSLSRDTEAFF; DNA: TGTGCCAGCAGTTTATCGCGGGACACTGAAGCTTTCTTT
V: TRBV3-1/TRBV3-2; size: NA; J: TRBJ1-1; D: NA; CDR3: CASSHGVRMNTEAFF; DNA: TGTGCCAGCAGCCATGGAGTCAGAATGAACACTGAAGCTTTCTTT
V: TRBV7-8; size: NA; J: TRBJ1-1; D: NA; CDR3: CASSPATRDTEAFF; DNA: TGTGCCAGCAGCCCCGCCACGAGGGACACTGAAGCTTTCTTT
V: TRBV12-1; size: NA; J: TRBJ1-2; D: NA; CDR3: CASSPVDPESGVYGYTF; DNA: TGTGCCAGCAGCCCCGTGGATCCCGAAAGTGGAGTCTATGGCTACACCTTC
V: TRBV9; size: NA; J: TRBJ2-7; D: NA; CDR3: CASSVSGVYSYEQYF; DNA: TGTGCCAGCAGCGTTTCGGGGGTCTACTCCTACGAGCAGTACTTC
V: TRBV30; size: NA; J: TRBJ1-3; D: NA; CDR3: CAWSEGRDYSGNTIYF; DNA: TGTGCCTGGAGTGAGGGGAGGGATTACTCTGGAAACACCATATATTTT
V: TRBV24-1; size: NA; J: TRBJ1-3; D: NA; CDR3: CATSAPADSGNTIYF; DNA: TGTGCCACCAGTGCCCCCGCAGACTCTGGAAACACCATATATTTT
V: TRBV4-2; size: NA; J: TRBJ1-4; D: NA; CDR3: CASSLSGRENEKLFF; DNA: TGTGCCAGCAGCCTCTCAGGGAGGGAGAATGAAAAACTGTTTTTT
V: TRBV11-2; size: NA; J: TRBJ2-7; D: TRBD2; CDR3: CASSPPRGRYYEQYF; DNA: TGTGCCAGCAGCCCCCCCCGCGGGAGGTACTACGAGCAGTACTTC
V: TRBV27; size: NA; J: TRBJ2-7; D: NA; CDR3: CASSVSGDGPYEQYF; DNA: TGTGCCAGCAGTGTGTCAGGGGATGGCCCCTACGAGCAGTACTTC
V: TRBV11-1; size: NA; J: TRBJ1-4; D: NA; CDR3: CASSGGHTTNEKLFF; DNA: TGTGCCAGCAGCGGAGGCCATACAACTAATGAAAAACTGTTTTTT
V: TRBV20-1; size: NA; J: TRBJ2-7; D: TRBD2; CDR3: CSASLTSGGGYEQYF; DNA: TGCAGTGCTAGTTTGACTAGCGGGGGAGGGTACGAGCAGTACTTC
V: TRBV7-9; size: NA; J: TRBJ2-5; D: TRBD1; CDR3: CASSLGQGALETQYF; DNA: TGTGCCAGCAGCTTAGGACAGGGGGCGCTGGAGACCCAGTACTTC
V: TRBV24-1; size: NA; J: TRBJ1-6; D: TRBD1; CDR3: CATSDLGTARDSPLHF; DNA: TGTGCCACCAGTGATTTGGGGACAGCCAGGGATTCACCCCTCCACTTT
V: TRBV27; size: NA; J: TRBJ1-5; D: NA; CDR3: CASSPLDGSNQPQHF; DNA: TGTGCCAGCAGTCCTTTAGACGGTAGCAATCAGCCCCAGCATTTT
V: TRBV6-5; size: NA; J: TRBJ2-2; D: NA; CDR3: CASRRGATGELFF; DNA: TGTGCCAGCAGAAGGGGGGCAACCGGGGAGCTGTTTTTT
V: TRBV19; size: NA; J: TRBJ2-7; D: NA; CDR3: CASSIARESYEQYF; DNA: TGTGCCAGTAGTATAGCCAGGGAAAGCTACGAGCAGTACTTC
V: TRBV6-1; size: NA; J: TRBJ2-7; D: NA; CDR3: CASSEWGRSSSYEQYF; DNA: TGTGCCAGCAGTGAATGGGGACGCTCTAGCTCCTACGAGCAGTACTTC
V: TRBV11-3; size: NA; J: TRBJ2-7; D: NA; CDR3: CASSPGRTAYEQYF; DNA: TGTGCCAGCAGCCCTGGGAGGACCGCCTACGAGCAGTACTTC
V: TRBV19; size: NA; J: TRBJ2-7; D: NA; CDR3: CASGEHSGYEQYF; DNA: TGTGCCTCGGGGGAGCATAGCGGATACGAGCAGTACTTC
V: TRBV19; size: NA; J: TRBJ1-1; D: TRBD1; CDR3: CASSNPGQDTEAFF; DNA: TGTGCCAGTAGTAATCCGGGACAGGACACTGAAGCTTTCTTT
V: TRBV12-3/TRBV12-4; size: NA; J: TRBJ2-1; D: NA; CDR3: CASSLGGEQFF; DNA: TGTGCCAGCAGCCTCGGAGGTGAGCAGTTCTTC
V: TRBV30; size: NA; J: TRBJ2-3; D: NA; CDR3: CAWRGGGTDTQYF; DNA: TGTGCCTGGAGGGGCGGAGGGACAGATACGCAGTATTTT
V: TRBV27; size: NA; J: TRBJ2-1; D: TRBD2; CDR3: CASRRGLAGGPYNEQFF; DNA: TGTGCCAGCAGACGCGGACTAGCGGGAGGGCCTTACAATGAGCAGTTCTTC
V: TRBV4-1; size: NA; J: TRBJ1-5; D: NA; CDR3: CASSQVMGYGNQPQHF; DNA: TGCGCCAGCAGCCAGGTTATGGGGTATGGCAATCAGCCCCAGCATTTT
V: TRBV7-3; size: NA; J: TRBJ2-1; D: NA; CDR3: CASSLISGEQFF; DNA: TGTGCCAGCAGCCTAATTAGCGGTGAGCAGTTCTTC
V: TRBV24-1; size: NA; J: TRBJ2-3; D: NA; CDR3: CATSDLRAGADLTDTQYF; DNA: TGTGCCACCAGTGATTTGAGGGCTGGGGCTGACTTAACAGATACGCAGTATTTT
V: TRBV3-1/TRBV3-2; size: NA; J: TRBJ2-7; D: NA; CDR3: CASSQSGFPYEQYF; DNA: TGTGCCAGCAGCCAATCCGGGTTTCCCTACGAGCAGTACTTC
V: TRBV10-3; size: NA; J: TRBJ2-5; D: TRBD1; CDR3: CAISDIGQTGKETQYF; DNA: TGTGCCATCAGTGACATCGGACAGACAGGGAAAGAGACCCAGTACTTC
V: TRBV5-1; size: NA; J: TRBJ2-7; D: TRBD2; CDR3: CASSLGLAGAQSYEQYF; DNA: TGCGCCAGCAGCTTGGGACTAGCGGGAGCGCAGTCCTACGAGCAGTACTTC
V: TRBV7-6; size: NA; J: TRBJ1-3; D: NA; CDR3: CASSLAGPSGNTIYF; DNA: TGTGCCAGCAGCTTGGCCGGGCCCTCTGGAAACACCATATATTTT
V: TRBV7-2; size: once; J: TRBJ1-2; D: NA; CDR3: CASSAVGGNYGYTF; DNA: TGTGCCAGCAGCGCCGTCGGCGGGAACTATGGCTACACCTTC
V: TRBV7-9; size: NA; J: TRBJ1-2; D: NA; CDR3: CASSLARTDGYTF; DNA: TGTGCCAGCAGCTTAGCCCGGACAGATGGCTACACCTTC
V: TRBV19; size: NA; J: TRBJ1-5; D: TRBD1; CDR3: CASSIRDRDQPQHF; DNA: TGTGCCAGTAGTATTAGGGACAGAGATCAGCCCCAGCATTTT
V: TRBV20-1; size: NA; J: TRBJ2-1; D: NA; CDR3: CSASSPSSYNEQFF; DNA: TGCAGTGCTAGTAGCCCGAGCTCCTACAATGAGCAGTTCTTC
V: TRBV19; size: NA; J: TRBJ1-1; D: NA; CDR3: CASSTSPDTEAFF; DNA: TGTGCCAGTAGTACCTCCCCGGACACTGAAGCTTTCTTT
V: TRBV7-9; size: NA; J: TRBJ2-1; D: NA; CDR3: CASSLFNEQFF; DNA: TGTGCCAGCAGCTTATTCAATGAGCAGTTCTTC
V: TRBV27; size: NA; J: TRBJ2-7; D: TRBD1; CDR3: CASRPGTAHSSYEQYF; DNA: TGTGCCAGCAGGCCGGGGACAGCCCATTCCTCCTACGAGCAGTACTTC
V: TRBV19; size: once; J: TRBJ1-2; D: NA; CDR3: CASSISGFGDNYGYTF; DNA: TGTGCCAGTAGTATTTCGGGATTCGGGGATAACTATGGCTACACCTTC
V: TRBV30; size: NA; J: TRBJ1-2; D: NA; CDR3: CAWKRQSDYYGYTF; DNA: TGTGCCTGGAAACGGCAATCGGACTACTATGGCTACACCTTC
V: TRBV7-2; size: NA; J: TRBJ2-3; D: NA; CDR3: CASSKLGRASTDTQYF; DNA: TGTGCCAGCAGCAAACTGGGCAGGGCTAGCACAGATACGCAGTATTTT
V: TRBV9; size: NA; J: TRBJ1-2; D: NA; CDR3: CASSVEAGRGYTF; DNA: TGTGCCAGCAGCGTCGAGGCAGGGCGAGGCTACACCTTC
V: TRBV7-3; size: NA; J: TRBJ1-1; D: NA; CDR3: CASSLGEQGRTEAFF; DNA: TGTGCCAGCAGCTTAGGCGAGCAGGGTAGGACTGAAGCTTTCTTT
V: TRBV11-2; size: NA; J: TRBJ2-1; D: NA; CDR3: CASSFWAGGQNNEQFF; DNA: TGTGCCAGCAGCTTTTGGGCGGGCGGGCAGAACAATGAGCAGTTCTTC
V: TRBV2; size: NA; J: TRBJ2-2; D: TRBD1; CDR3: CASSLGTGDGELFF; DNA: TGTGCCAGCAGCCTCGGGACAGGGGACGGGGAGCTGTTTTTT
V: TRBV10-1; size: NA; J: TRBJ1-6; D: NA; CDR3: CASSEGGSPLHF; DNA: TGCGCCAGCAGTGAGGGGGGATCACCCCTCCACTTT
V: TRBV7-9; size: NA; J: TRBJ1-1; D: NA; CDR3: CASSLDGRLGTEAFF; DNA: TGTGCCAGCAGCTTAGATGGCCGCCTAGGGACTGAAGCTTTCTTT
V: TRBV6-2/TRBV6-3; size: NA; J: TRBJ2-4; D: NA; CDR3: CASSYSSADPAKNIQYF; DNA: TGTGCCAGCAGTTACTCGTCCGCCGACCCAGCCAAAAACATTCAGTACTTC
V: TRBV27; size: NA; J: TRBJ1-1; D: NA; CDR3: CASSLIRNTEAFF; DNA: TGTGCCAGCAGTTTAATAAGAAACACTGAAGCTTTCTTT
V: TRBV7-2; size: few; J: TRBJ1-5; D: NA; CDR3: CASSFEVNQPQHF; DNA: TGTGCCAGCAGCTTCGAGGTAAATCAGCCCCAGCATTTT